These T cell receptor beta chains were read from a single sample in a study of T cell changes during pregnancy in multiple sclerosis. The table came from immunoSEQ multiplex PCR; TCRdb's copy has only in-frame clones and leaves some out. The sample contains around 75,000 clones, nearly 95% of which appear only once. Sequenced material: CD4+ T cells from peripheral blood mononuclear cells, taken after pregnancy. Every receptor here comes from a female donor with multiple sclerosis, enrolled in a pregnancy study. Both conserved end residues are part of each CDR3. The order of the fields is D gene, V gene, clone size, CDR3 length, J gene, CDR3 protein, CDR3 DNA. The D gene is left open where the match is weak. The listing skips clone size in some rows; elsewhere it reads once, few, many or a size class.

-	TRBV4-3	-	13	TRBJ2-3	CASSQDFGDTQYF	TGCGCCAGCAGCCAAGATTTCGGAGATACGCAGTATTTT
-	TRBV6-5	-	15	TRBJ1-5	CASRLRALENQPQHF	TGTGCCAGCAGGCTCAGGGCGCTCGAGAATCAGCCCCAGCATTTT
TRBD2	TRBV19	-	17	TRBJ2-7	CASSRALSGSGTYEQYF	TGTGCCAGTAGTAGGGCCCTTAGCGGGAGTGGGACCTACGAGCAGTACTTC
TRBD1	TRBV6-6	once	13	TRBJ2-5	CASRQGARKTQYF	TGTGCCAGCAGACAGGGGGCAAGGAAGACCCAGTACTTC
TRBD1	TRBV5-1	once	14	TRBJ2-5	CASEEQGFQETQYF	TGCGCCAGCGAGGAACAGGGGTTCCAAGAGACCCAGTACTTC
-	TRBV29-1	once	15	TRBJ2-2	CSGLGNRDKTGELFF	TGCAGCGGCTTGGGTAACAGGGATAAGACCGGGGAGCTGTTTTTT
-	TRBV28	-	14	TRBJ2-1	CASQGTGPYNEQFF	TGTGCCTCCCAGGGGACGGGCCCGTACAATGAGCAGTTCTTC
-	TRBV29-1	once	11	TRBJ1-3	CSGRGGNTIYF	TGCAGCGGGCGGGGGGGAAACACCATATATTTT
-	TRBV19	-	15	TRBJ1-3	CASSMGLRVGNTIYF	TGTGCCAGTAGTATGGGACTCCGCGTTGGAAACACCATATATTTT
-	TRBV19	-	14	TRBJ1-5	CASSPDSVGQPQHF	TGTGCCAGTAGTCCCGACAGCGTAGGGCAGCCCCAGCATTTT
TRBD1	TRBV11-2	-	15	TRBJ1-1	CASSLAPLRGTEAFF	TGTGCCAGCAGCTTAGCCCCCCTCAGGGGGACTGAAGCTTTCTTT
TRBD2	TRBV5-4	-	16	TRBJ2-5	CASSGGTSGVQETQYF	TGTGCCAGCAGCGGAGGGACTAGCGGGGTTCAAGAGACCCAGTACTTC
TRBD1	TRBV5-1	-	17	TRBJ1-1	CASSRQWTGYMNTEAFF	TGCGCCAGCAGCAGGCAGTGGACAGGCTACATGAACACTGAAGCTTTCTTT
-	TRBV9	-	13	TRBJ2-7	CASSVVVGDEQYF	TGTGCCAGCAGCGTAGTTGTGGGAGACGAGCAGTACTTC
-	TRBV7-2	-	14	TRBJ1-2	CASSLARVNYGYTF	TGTGCCAGCAGCTTAGCCCGGGTTAACTATGGCTACACCTTC
-	TRBV10-3	-	15	TRBJ2-1	CAISANRDIHNEQFF	TGTGCCATCAGTGCCAATCGGGACATCCACAATGAGCAGTTCTTC
TRBD1	TRBV27	-	16	TRBJ1-1	CASSLSSGQGNTEAFF	TGTGCCAGCAGTTTATCTTCGGGACAGGGAAACACTGAAGCTTTCTTT
TRBD1	TRBV5-1	once	15	TRBJ2-7	CASSQPGTGDYEQYF	TGCGCCAGCAGCCAACCCGGGACAGGGGACTACGAGCAGTACTTC
TRBD1	TRBV19	-	14	TRBJ2-3	CASSIGQGSDTQYF	TGTGCCAGTAGTATTGGACAGGGCTCAGATACGCAGTATTTT
-	TRBV7-2	-	14	TRBJ2-6	CASRGGFGANVLTF	TGTGCCAGCAGGGGGGGTTTTGGGGCCAACGTCCTGACTTTC
-	TRBV28	-	12	TRBJ1-2	CASSPSDYGYTF	TGTGCCAGCAGTCCCAGTGACTATGGCTACACCTTC
TRBD1	TRBV18	-	15	TRBJ1-4	CASSPRQGVNEKLFF	TGTGCCAGCTCACCGAGACAGGGGGTTAATGAAAAACTGTTTTTT
TRBD2	TRBV7-3	-	17	TRBJ2-1	CASSSNRVTGGQAEQFF	TGTGCCAGCAGCTCGAATCGGGTGACGGGAGGCCAGGCTGAGCAGTTCTTC
TRBD2	TRBV6-1	once	14	TRBJ2-2	CASNPSGRGGELFF	TGTGCCAGCAATCCCAGCGGGAGAGGAGGGGAGCTGTTTTTT
TRBD2	TRBV19	-	14	TRBJ2-5	CASRAAGGRETQYF	TGTGCCAGTAGGGCAGCGGGAGGGAGAGAGACCCAGTACTTC
-	TRBV6-1	-	16	TRBJ2-5	CASSDAALGGQETQYF	TGTGCCAGCAGTGATGCGGCGTTAGGGGGCCAAGAGACCCAGTACTTC
-	TRBV7-2	-	14	TRBJ1-1	CASSLDRGGTEAFF	TGTGCCAGCAGCTTAGATAGGGGGGGCACTGAAGCTTTCTTT
-	TRBV28	-	14	TRBJ2-5	CASSFGGRQETQYF	TGTGCCAGCAGTTTCGGAGGGCGGCAAGAGACCCAGTACTTC
-	TRBV5-6	-	13	TRBJ2-7	CASSLPQLHEQYF	TGTGCCAGCAGCTTGCCCCAACTACACGAGCAGTACTTC
TRBD1	TRBV6-1	-	14	TRBJ1-4	CASSSGQGYEKLFF	TGTGCCAGCAGTTCGGGACAGGGGTACGAAAAACTGTTTTTT
-	TRBV18	-	16	TRBJ1-1	CASSPVSSPGGAGAFF	TGTGCCAGCTCACCAGTCTCTAGCCCAGGAGGGGCTGGGGCTTTCTTT
-	TRBV28	-	14	TRBJ2-2	CATGGEPPTGELFF	TGTGCCACAGGCGGGGAGCCCCCCACCGGGGAGCTGTTTTTT
TRBD1	TRBV6-1	-	15	TRBJ1-5	CASSWTGGVNQPQHF	TGTGCCAGCAGTTGGACAGGGGGGGTGAATCAGCCCCAGCATTTT
TRBD1	TRBV6-6	-	15	TRBJ2-5	CASSLPGQGTETQYF	TGTGCCAGCAGTTTGCCGGGACAGGGGACAGAGACCCAGTACTTC
-	TRBV9	-	14	TRBJ2-7	CASSVGVMPYEQYF	TGTGCCAGCAGCGTAGGCGTCATGCCCTACGAGCAGTACTTC
-	TRBV18	-	13	TRBJ2-3	CASSPILADTQYF	TGTGCCAGCTCACCAATCCTAGCGGATACGCAGTATTTT
-	TRBV18	-	15	TRBJ1-1	CASSPGQRGNTEAFF	TGTGCCAGCTCACCAGGACAGCGGGGGAACACTGAAGCTTTCTTT
TRBD2	TRBV5-1	-	16	TRBJ2-5	CASSPRTSAVQETQYF	TGCGCCAGCAGCCCGAGGACTAGCGCCGTTCAAGAGACCCAGTACTTC
-	TRBV28	-	12	TRBJ2-2	CAGRRGTGELFF	TGTGCCGGACGGCGGGGTACCGGGGAGCTGTTTTTT
TRBD1	TRBV5-5	-	14	TRBJ1-1	CASSLGGTGSKAFF	TGTGCCAGCAGCTTGGGGGGGACAGGTTCGAAAGCTTTCTTT
TRBD1	TRBV5-1	-	14	TRBJ2-3	CASSLDTGVPPPYF	TGCGCCAGCAGCTTAGATACAGGGGTCCCCCCTCCGTATTTT
TRBD2	TRBV5-1	-	15	TRBJ2-2	CASSLAGSNTGELFF	TGCGCCAGCAGTTTAGCGGGCTCGAACACCGGGGAGCTGTTTTTT
-	TRBV6-6	-	14	TRBJ1-2	CASSDRGGNYGYTF	TGTGCCAGCAGTGACCGGGGGGGTAACTATGGCTACACCTTC